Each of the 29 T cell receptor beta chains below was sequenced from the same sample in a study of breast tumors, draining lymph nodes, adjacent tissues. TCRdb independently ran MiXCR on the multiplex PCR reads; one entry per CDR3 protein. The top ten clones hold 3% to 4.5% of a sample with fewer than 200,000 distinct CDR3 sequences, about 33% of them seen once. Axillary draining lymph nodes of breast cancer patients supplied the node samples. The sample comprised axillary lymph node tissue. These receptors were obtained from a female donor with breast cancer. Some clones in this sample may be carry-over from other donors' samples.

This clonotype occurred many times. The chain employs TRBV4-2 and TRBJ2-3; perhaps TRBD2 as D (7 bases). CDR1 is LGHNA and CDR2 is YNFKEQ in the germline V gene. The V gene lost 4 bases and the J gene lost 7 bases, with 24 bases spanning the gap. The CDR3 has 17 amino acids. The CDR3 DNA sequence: TGTGCCAGCAGCCGGGGAGGGGCAGGGGACTCCTTCTATACGCAGTATTTT. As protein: CASSRGGAGDSFYTQYF.

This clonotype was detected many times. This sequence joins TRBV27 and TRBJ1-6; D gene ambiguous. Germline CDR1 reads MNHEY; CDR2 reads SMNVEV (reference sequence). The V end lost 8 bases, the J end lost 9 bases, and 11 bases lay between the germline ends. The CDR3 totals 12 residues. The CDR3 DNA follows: TGTGCCAGCGGCAGACCTCTTTCACCCCTCCACTTT. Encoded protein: CASGRPLSPLHF.

The CDR3 region has the DNA TGCGCCAGCAGCCTGGGACAGGGGGACGAAAAACTGTTTTTT. As protein: CASSLGQGDEKLFF. The chain carries TRBV5-1 and TRBJ1-4; 11 nucleotides match TRBD1. V lost 4 bases, J lost 8 bases, and 4 bases stayed unmatched. The CDR3 covers 14 residues. Per the germline V gene, CDR1 is SGHRS and CDR2 is YFSETQ.

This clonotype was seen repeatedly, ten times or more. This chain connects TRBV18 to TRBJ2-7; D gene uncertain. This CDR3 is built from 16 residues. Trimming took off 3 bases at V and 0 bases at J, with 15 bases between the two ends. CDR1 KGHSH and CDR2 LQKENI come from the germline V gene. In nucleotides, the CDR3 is TGTGCCAGCTCACCCCGGCCTGTCGGCGGCTCCTACGAGCAGTACTTC. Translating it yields CASSPRPVGGSYEQYF.

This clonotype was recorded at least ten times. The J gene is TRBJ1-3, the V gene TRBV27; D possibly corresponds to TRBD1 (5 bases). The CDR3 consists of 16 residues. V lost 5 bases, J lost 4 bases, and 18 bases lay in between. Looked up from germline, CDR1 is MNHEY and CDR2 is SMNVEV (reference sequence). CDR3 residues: CASSPIGGTGGNTIYF. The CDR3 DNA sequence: TGTGCCAGCAGTCCAATAGGTGGGACCGGGGGAAACACCATATATTTT.

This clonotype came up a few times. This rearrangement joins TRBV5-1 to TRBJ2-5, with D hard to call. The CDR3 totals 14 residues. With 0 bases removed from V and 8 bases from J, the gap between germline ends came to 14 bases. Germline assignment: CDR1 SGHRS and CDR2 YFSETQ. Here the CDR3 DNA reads TGCGCCAGCAGCTTGGCGGAGTTCTCAGACACCCAGTACTTC. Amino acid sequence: CASSLAEFSDTQYF. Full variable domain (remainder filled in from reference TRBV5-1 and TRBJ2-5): KAGVTQTPRYLIKTRGQQVTLSCSPISGHRSVSWYQQTPGQGLQFLFEYFSETQRNKGNFPGRFSGRQFSNSRSEMNVSTLELGDSALYLCASSLAEFSDTQYFGPGTRLLVL.

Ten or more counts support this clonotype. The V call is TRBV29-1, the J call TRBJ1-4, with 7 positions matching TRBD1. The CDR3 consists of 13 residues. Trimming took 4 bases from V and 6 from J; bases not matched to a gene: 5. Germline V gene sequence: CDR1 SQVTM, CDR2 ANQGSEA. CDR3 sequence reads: CSVVKGADEKLFF. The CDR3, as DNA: TGCAGCGTTGTAAAGGGGGCTGATGAAAAACTGTTTTTT. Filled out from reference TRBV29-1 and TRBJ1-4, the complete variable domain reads SAVISQKPSRDICQRGTSLTIQCQVDSQVTMMFWYRQQPGQSLTLIATANQGSEATYESGFVIDKFPISRPNLTFSTLTVSNMSPEDSSIYLCSVVKGADEKLFFGSGTQLSVL.

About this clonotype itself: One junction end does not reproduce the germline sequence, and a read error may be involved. The CDR3: CASNYLGASYNEQFF. The CDR3 DNA is TGTGCCAGCAATTACTTAGGGGCTTCCTACAATGAGCAGTTCTTC. The chain has TRBV6-6 and TRBJ2-1; a weak D match, TRBD1 (5 bases). Germline loops: CDR1 MNHNY, CDR2 SVGAGI (reference sequence). The length of the CDR3 is 15 residues.

CDR3 region: CASSAGYRGASPSHEQYF. In DNA form, the CDR3 reads TGTGCCAGCAGCGCCGGTTACCGGGGCGCCTCGCCTTCCCACGAGCAGTACTTC. The chain joins TRBV7-3 to TRBJ2-7; tentatively, D is TRBD1 or TRBD2 (5 bases each). The CDR3 runs 18 residues. Deletions cut 5 bases from V and 5 bases from J, with 28 bases between. From germline, CDR1 is SGHTA and CDR2 FQGTGA.

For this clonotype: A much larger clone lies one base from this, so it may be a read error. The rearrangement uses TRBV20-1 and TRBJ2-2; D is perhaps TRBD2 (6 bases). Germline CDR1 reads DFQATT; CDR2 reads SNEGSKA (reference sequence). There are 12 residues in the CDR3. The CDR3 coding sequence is TGCAGTGCAGAGGCGGGGTCCGGGGAGCCGTTTTTT. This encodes CSAEAGSGEPFF.

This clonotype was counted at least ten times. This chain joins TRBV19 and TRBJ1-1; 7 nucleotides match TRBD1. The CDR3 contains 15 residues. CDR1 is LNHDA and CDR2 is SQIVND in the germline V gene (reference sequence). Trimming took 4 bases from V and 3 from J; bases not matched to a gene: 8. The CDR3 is CASSKDRAKDTEAFF. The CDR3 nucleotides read TGTGCCAGTAGTAAAGACAGGGCGAAAGACACTGAAGCTTTCTTT. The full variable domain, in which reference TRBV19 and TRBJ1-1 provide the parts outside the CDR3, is DGGITQSPKYLFRKEGQNVTLSCEQNLNHDAMYWYRQDPGQGLRLIYYSQIVNDFQKGDIAEGYSVSREKKESFPLTVTSAQKNPTAFYLCASSKDRAKDTEAFFGQGTRLTVV.

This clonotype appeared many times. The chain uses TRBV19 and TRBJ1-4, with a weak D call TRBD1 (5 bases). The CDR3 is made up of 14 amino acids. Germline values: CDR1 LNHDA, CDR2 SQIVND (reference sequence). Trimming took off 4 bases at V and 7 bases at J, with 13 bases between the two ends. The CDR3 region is CASSTPGGAEKLFF. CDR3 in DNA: TGTGCCAGTAGTACCCCCGGGGGTGCTGAAAAACTGTTTTTT.

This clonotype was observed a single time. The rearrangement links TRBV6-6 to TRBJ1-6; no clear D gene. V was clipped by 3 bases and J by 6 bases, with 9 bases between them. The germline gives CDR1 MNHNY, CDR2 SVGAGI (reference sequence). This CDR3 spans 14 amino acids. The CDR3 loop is CASSYSQPNSPLHF. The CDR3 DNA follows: TGTGCCAGCAGTTATAGCCAGCCTAATTCACCCCTCCACTTT.

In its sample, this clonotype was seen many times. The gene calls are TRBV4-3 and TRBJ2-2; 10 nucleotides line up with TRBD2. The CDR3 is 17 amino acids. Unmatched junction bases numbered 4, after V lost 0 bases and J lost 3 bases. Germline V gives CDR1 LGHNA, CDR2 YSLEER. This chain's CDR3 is CASSQDRAGGDTGELFF. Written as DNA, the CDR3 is TGCGCCAGCAGCCAAGACAGAGCGGGAGGGGACACCGGGGAGCTGTTTTTT.

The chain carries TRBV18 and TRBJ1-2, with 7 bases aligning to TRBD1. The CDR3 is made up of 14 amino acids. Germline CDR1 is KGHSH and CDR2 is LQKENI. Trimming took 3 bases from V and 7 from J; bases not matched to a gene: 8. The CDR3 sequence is CASSPLDRACGYTF. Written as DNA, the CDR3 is TGTGCCAGCTCACCGCTAGACAGGGCCTGTGGCTACACCTTC. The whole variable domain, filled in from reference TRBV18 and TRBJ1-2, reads NAGVMQNPRHLVRRRGQEARLRCSPMKGHSHVYWYRQLPEEGLKFMVYLQKENIIDESGMPKERFSAEFPKEGPSILRIQQVVRGDSAAYFCASSPLDRACGYTFGSGTRLTVV.

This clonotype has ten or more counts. This CDR3 is CASGQQNTGELFF. The CDR3 DNA reads as TGCGCCAGCGGTCAACAGAACACCGGGGAGCTGTTTTTT. This chain links TRBV10-2 with TRBJ2-2; D remains unclear. The CDR3 totals 13 residues. Germline V gene lookup returns CDR1 WSHSY and CDR2 SAAADI. The ends were cut back, 8 bases at V and 1 base at J, with 8 bases in the middle.

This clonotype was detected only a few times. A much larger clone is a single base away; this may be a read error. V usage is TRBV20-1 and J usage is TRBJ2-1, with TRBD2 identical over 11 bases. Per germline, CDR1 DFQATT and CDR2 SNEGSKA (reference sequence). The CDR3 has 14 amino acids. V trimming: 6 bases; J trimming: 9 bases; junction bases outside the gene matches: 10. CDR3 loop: CSATLAGGFTEQFF. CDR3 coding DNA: TGCAGTGCCACGCTAGCGGGGGGCTTCACTGAGCAGTTCTTC.

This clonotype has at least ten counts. The CDR3 loop reads CASRPTAGYEQYF. DNA for the CDR3: TGTGCCAGCAGGCCGACAGCAGGCTACGAGCAGTACTTC. The V and J genes are TRBV6-5 and TRBJ2-7; D possibly corresponds to TRBD1 (5 bases). CDR3 size: 13 residues. Trimming shortened V by 6 bases and J by 3 bases, and 12 bases separated the two germline ends. Germline V lookup: CDR1 MNHEY, CDR2 SVGAGI.

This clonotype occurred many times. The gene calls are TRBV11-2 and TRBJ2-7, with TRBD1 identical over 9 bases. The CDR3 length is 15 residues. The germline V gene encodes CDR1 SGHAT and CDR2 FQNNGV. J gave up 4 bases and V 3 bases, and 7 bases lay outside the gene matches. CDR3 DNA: TGTGCCAGCAGCTTGCAGGGACAGGGTGGTTACGAGCAGTACTTC. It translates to CASSLQGQGGYEQYF.

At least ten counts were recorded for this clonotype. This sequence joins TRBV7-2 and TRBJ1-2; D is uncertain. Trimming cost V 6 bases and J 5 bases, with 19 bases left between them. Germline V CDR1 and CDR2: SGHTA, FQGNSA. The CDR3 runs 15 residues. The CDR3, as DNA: TGTGCCAGCAGTCAAGGGAGATCGCTCGTATATGGCTACACCTTC. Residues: CASSQGRSLVYGYTF.

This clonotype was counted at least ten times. The DNA of the CDR3 is TGTGCCAGCACCCAGCAGGGGTCTGGAAACACCATATATTTT. Encoded protein: CASTQQGSGNTIYF. The chain uses TRBV5-8 and TRBJ1-3; D possibly corresponds to TRBD1 (6 bases). The V gene's germline CDR1 is SGHTS and CDR2 YDEGEE. The CDR3 extends over 14 amino acids. Trimming removed 6 bases from V and 1 base from J, with 11 bases in between. The full variable domain, its missing parts supplied by reference TRBV5-8 and TRBJ1-3, is EAGVTQSPTHLIKTRGQQATLRCSPISGHTSVYWYQQALGLGLQFLLWYDEGEERNRGNFPPRFSGRQFPNYSSELNVNALELEDSALYLCASTQQGSGNTIYFGEGSWLTVV.

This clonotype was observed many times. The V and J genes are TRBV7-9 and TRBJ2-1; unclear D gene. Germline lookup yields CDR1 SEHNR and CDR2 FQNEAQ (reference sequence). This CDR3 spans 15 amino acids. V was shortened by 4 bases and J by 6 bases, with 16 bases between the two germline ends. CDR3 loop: CASSSGPGIRNEQFF. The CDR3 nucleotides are TGTGCCAGCAGCTCCGGACCAGGAATCCGCAATGAGCAGTTCTTC.

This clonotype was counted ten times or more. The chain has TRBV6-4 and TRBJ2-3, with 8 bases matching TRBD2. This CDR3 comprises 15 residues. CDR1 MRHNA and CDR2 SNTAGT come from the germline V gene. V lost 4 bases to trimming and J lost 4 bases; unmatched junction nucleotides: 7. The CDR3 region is CASSGGTGGSDTQYF. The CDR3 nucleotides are TGTGCCAGCAGTGGTGGAACGGGGGGGTCAGATACGCAGTATTTT.

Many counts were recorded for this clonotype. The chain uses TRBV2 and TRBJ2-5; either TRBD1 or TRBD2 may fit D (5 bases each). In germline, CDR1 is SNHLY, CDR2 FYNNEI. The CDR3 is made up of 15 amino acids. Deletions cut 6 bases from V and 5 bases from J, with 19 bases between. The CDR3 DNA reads TGTGCCAGCAGCCCTGAGAGGGGTAGGGCCGAGACCCAGTACTTC. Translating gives CASSPERGRAETQYF. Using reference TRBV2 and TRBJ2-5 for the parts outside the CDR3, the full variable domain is EPEVTQTPSHQVTQMGQEVILRCVPISNHLYFYWYRQILGQKVEFLVSFYNNEISEKSEIFDDQFSVERPDGSNFTLKIRSTKLEDSAMYFCASSPERGRAETQYFGPGTRLLVL.

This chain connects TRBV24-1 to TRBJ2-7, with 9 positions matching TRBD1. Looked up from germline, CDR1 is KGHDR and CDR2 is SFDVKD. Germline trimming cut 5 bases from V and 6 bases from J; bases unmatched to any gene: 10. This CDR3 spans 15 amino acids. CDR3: CATSATGQGAAEQYF. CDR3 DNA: TGTGCCACCAGTGCTACGGGACAGGGTGCAGCCGAGCAGTACTTC.

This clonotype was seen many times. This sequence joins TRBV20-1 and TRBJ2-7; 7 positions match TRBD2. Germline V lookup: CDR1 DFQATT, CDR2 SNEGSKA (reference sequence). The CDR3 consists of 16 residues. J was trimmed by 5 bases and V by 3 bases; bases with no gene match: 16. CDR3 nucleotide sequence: TGCAGTGCTAGTTCTCCGCGGATGCGGGAGATCCACGAGCAGTACTTC. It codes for CSASSPRMREIHEQYF.

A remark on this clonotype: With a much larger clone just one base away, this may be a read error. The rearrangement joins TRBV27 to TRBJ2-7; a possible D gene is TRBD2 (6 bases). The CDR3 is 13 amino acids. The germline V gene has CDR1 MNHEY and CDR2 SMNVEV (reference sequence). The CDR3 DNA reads TGTGCCAGCAGTTTGGGGAAGGACTACGGGCAGTACTTC. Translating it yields CASSLGKDYGQYF.

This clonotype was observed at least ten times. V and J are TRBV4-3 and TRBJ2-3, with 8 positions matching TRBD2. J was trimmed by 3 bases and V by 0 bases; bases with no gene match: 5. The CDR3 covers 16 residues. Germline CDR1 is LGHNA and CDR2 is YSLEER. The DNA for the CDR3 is TGCGCCAGCAGCCAAGATTATACTAGCGGAACAGATACGCAGTATTTT. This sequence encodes CASSQDYTSGTDTQYF.

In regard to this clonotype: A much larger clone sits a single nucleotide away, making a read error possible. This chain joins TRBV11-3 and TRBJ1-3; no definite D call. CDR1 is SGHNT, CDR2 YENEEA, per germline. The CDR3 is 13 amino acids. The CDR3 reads CASSAGSGTTIYF. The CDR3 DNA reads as TGTGCCAGCTCGGCAGGTTCTGGAACCACCATATATTTT.